A selection of T cell receptor beta chains follows, all from one sample in a study of cytomegalovirus exposure and HLA in healthy donors. Profiled with immunoSEQ multiplex PCR; TCRdb holds only in-frame clones, not every one. The table records about 140,000 clones, around two thirds of them present only once. Sequenced: PBMCs. All receptors derive from a man between 25 and 39 years old in good health and CMV-seropositive. Each CDR3 is given with its conserved first and last residue. Not every row has a clone size; where given, it reads once, few, many or a size class.

J gene: TRBJ2-7; V gene: TRBV2; clone size: few; CDR3 protein: CASSFRTAFYEQYF
J gene: TRBJ1-2; V gene: TRBV5-1; clone size: few; CDR3 protein: CASSLGRLANYGYTF
J gene: TRBJ2-4; V gene: TRBV6-4; clone size: NA; CDR3 protein: CASSDPPREAGRGQQELTKNIQYF
J gene: TRBJ1-4; V gene: TRBV11-3; clone size: few; CDR3 protein: CASSSRTVEREKLFF
J gene: TRBJ2-3; V gene: TRBV5-4; clone size: NA; CDR3 protein: CASSLTSGSLSTDTQYF
J gene: TRBJ2-7; V gene: TRBV4-2; clone size: few; CDR3 protein: CASSQGLAGAYEQYF
J gene: TRBJ2-7; V gene: TRBV7-9; clone size: NA; CDR3 protein: CASSRYPGSYEQYF
J gene: TRBJ2-7; V gene: TRBV9; clone size: NA; CDR3 protein: CASSVEASGRLGEQYF
J gene: TRBJ1-2; V gene: TRBV6-5; clone size: NA; CDR3 protein: CASSEGTVGYTF
J gene: TRBJ2-1; V gene: TRBV11-2; clone size: NA; CDR3 protein: CASSQAGGPYEQFF
J gene: TRBJ2-7; V gene: TRBV28; clone size: NA; CDR3 protein: CASSSPTGTGGDEQYF
J gene: TRBJ1-4; V gene: TRBV7-6; clone size: NA; CDR3 protein: CASSSTGRSNEKLFF
J gene: TRBJ2-5; V gene: TRBV4-2; clone size: NA; CDR3 protein: CASSQEASAYQETQYF
J gene: TRBJ2-1; V gene: TRBV25-1; clone size: NA; CDR3 protein: CASTSSRSYNEQFF
J gene: TRBJ2-2; V gene: TRBV2; clone size: NA; CDR3 protein: CASSAQGGITGELFF
J gene: TRBJ2-3; V gene: TRBV7-3; clone size: NA; CDR3 protein: CASSLAGADTQYF
J gene: TRBJ1-1; V gene: TRBV20-1; clone size: NA; CDR3 protein: CSAPRQSEAFF
J gene: TRBJ2-3; V gene: TRBV4-1; clone size: NA; CDR3 protein: CASRQRTSGDTDTQYF
J gene: TRBJ1-2; V gene: TRBV5-1; clone size: NA; CDR3 protein: CASSLSGVTNDYGYTF
J gene: TRBJ1-1; V gene: TRBV11-3; clone size: NA; CDR3 protein: CASNPRGQNTEAFF
J gene: TRBJ1-5; V gene: TRBV19; clone size: once; CDR3 protein: CASSSQGPNQPQHF
J gene: TRBJ2-2; V gene: TRBV7-9; clone size: NA; CDR3 protein: CASRRPGQGKSGELFF
J gene: TRBJ2-1; V gene: TRBV11-2; clone size: NA; CDR3 protein: CASSLLASEQFF
J gene: TRBJ2-6; V gene: TRBV29-1; clone size: NA; CDR3 protein: CSATLGGDGANVLTF
J gene: TRBJ2-7; V gene: TRBV7-2; clone size: few; CDR3 protein: CASSLVSLAAAYEQYF
J gene: TRBJ1-1; V gene: TRBV28; clone size: NA; CDR3 protein: CASSLEQIHREAFF
J gene: TRBJ2-3; V gene: TRBV11-2; clone size: few; CDR3 protein: CASSLVSGGTDTQYF
J gene: TRBJ1-2; V gene: TRBV4-1; clone size: NA; CDR3 protein: CASSQGGQGALGYTF
J gene: TRBJ2-1; V gene: TRBV2; clone size: NA; CDR3 protein: CASSETGGESEQFF
J gene: TRBJ2-7; V gene: TRBV2; clone size: NA; CDR3 protein: CASSDRTASTSSYEQYF
J gene: TRBJ2-3; V gene: TRBV25-1; clone size: few; CDR3 protein: CASSFLSGMDADTQYF
J gene: TRBJ2-1; V gene: TRBV28; clone size: NA; CDR3 protein: CASRIGGSYEQFF
J gene: TRBJ1-6; V gene: TRBV14; clone size: NA; CDR3 protein: CASSQDPPGDYSPLHF
J gene: TRBJ1-3; V gene: TRBV11-2; clone size: NA; CDR3 protein: CASSLGRTAGNTIYF
J gene: TRBJ2-3; V gene: TRBV5-1; clone size: NA; CDR3 protein: CASSLSGRSTDTQYF
J gene: TRBJ2-3; V gene: TRBV5-1; clone size: few; CDR3 protein: CASSSSSGVNTQYF